This record concerns one TCR beta chain sequence. Its antigen is not identified. These data belong to a study of CD8+ T cells in alopecia areata. In the study overall: Treated patients were dosed with oral tofacitinib, taking 5 to 10 mg twice daily.

cDNA prepared by RNA extraction and subsequent reverse transcription served as the template for sequencing. The repertoire was sequenced with immunoSEQ multiplex PCR; TCRdb's copy has only in-frame clones and lacks some. The sample yields approximately 150,000 clones, 47% seen once. This CDR3 contains 10 residues. Germline lookup yields CDR1 DFQATT and CDR2 SNEGSKA (reference sequence). Trimming took 5 bases from V and 7 from J, leaving 9 bases between them. Both peripheral blood and punch biopsies of lesional scalp skin were obtained from patients who had alopecia areata. Sorted out of PBMCs were CD4+ T cells and CD8+ T cells. Points from the study as a whole: Scalp lesions, especially in alopecia totalis/universalis, had higher clonality than normal scalp.

V gene TRBV20-1 combines with J gene TRBJ2-7; D might be TRBD2 (6 bases). The sequence was collected from a human donor with alopecia areata. The sequencing input was CD4+ T cells sorted from blood. Written as DNA, the CDR3 is TGCAGTGCTTCCCGGGGGGAGCAGTACTTC. This gives the protein CSASRGEQYF.